Listed below are T cell receptor beta chains from one sample, sequenced in a study of radiation and T cells in renal cell carcinoma. Clones were sequenced by immunoSEQ multiplex PCR, and TCRdb holds only the in-frame ones, with some missing. The repertoire consists of around 180,000 clones, with 88% occurring once and the leading ten covering 11%. The sequencing here drew on blood, taken from a patient whose treatment included radiotherapy and nephrectomy. The origin of the receptors is a woman aged 50 to 60 with renal cell carcinoma. The CDR3 runs from the conserved cysteine through the conserved F or W. The D gene is left open where the match is weak. Expanded clones are given a class, and other clones once, few, many or no size at all.

DNA	CDR3	V	J	D	size
TGTGCCAGCAGCACTGGGTGGACAGGTGGAAACACCATATATTTT	CASSTGWTGGNTIYF	TRBV5-6	TRBJ1-3	TRBD1	.
TGTGCCAGCAGAATGAACTACGAGCAGTACTTC	CASRMNYEQYF	TRBV6-5	TRBJ2-7	.	once
TGTGCCAGCAGCGGGACAGGCCGACTCTATGGCTACACCTTC	CASSGTGRLYGYTF	TRBV7-9	TRBJ1-2	TRBD1	.
TGTGCCAGCTTGGAGTGGGGGCGAAATTTCTACGAGCAGTACTTC	CASLEWGRNFYEQYF	TRBV28	TRBJ2-7	.	.
TGTGCCAGCCGCGAGGGGATCTATGGCTACACCTTC	CASREGIYGYTF	TRBV6-5	TRBJ1-2	.	.
TGTGCCAGCAGCTCACTCCCCAAGACAAGTGCTAATGAAAAACTGTTTTTT	CASSSLPKTSANEKLFF	TRBV5-4	TRBJ1-4	.	.
TGTGCCAGTAGTGGACAGGGCTCGAACACTGAAGCTTTCTTT	CASSGQGSNTEAFF	TRBV19	TRBJ1-1	TRBD1	.
TGCAGCGTTAACAGTTACAATGAGCAGTTCTTC	CSVNSYNEQFF	TRBV29-1	TRBJ2-1	.	.
TGTGCCAGTTGGAGGGATGGCAATTTCTTAAACACTGAAGCTTTCTTT	CASWRDGNFLNTEAFF	TRBV2	TRBJ1-1	.	.
TGTGCCAGCAGTTGGGGACGGACGAACACTGAAGCTTTCTTT	CASSWGRTNTEAFF	TRBV6-6	TRBJ1-1	.	.
TGTGCCAGCAGTTACTCATGGCAGGGGAACACTGAAGCTTTCTTT	CASSYSWQGNTEAFF	TRBV6-5	TRBJ1-1	.	.
TGTGCCAGCAGCTTTGGACAGTTTCAAGAGACCCAGTACTTC	CASSFGQFQETQYF	TRBV5-4	TRBJ2-5	.	.
TGCGCCAGCAGCCAAGACGGGGACAGGGGCAATCAGCCCCAGCATTTT	CASSQDGDRGNQPQHF	TRBV4-1	TRBJ1-5	TRBD1	.
TGTGCCAGCAGCCCGACAGCAAGTTATGAAAAACTGTTTTTT	CASSPTASYEKLFF	TRBV7-9	TRBJ1-4	.	few
TGTGCCAGCAGCTCCAGTCGCCACACTGAAGCTTTCTTT	CASSSSRHTEAFF	TRBV7-6	TRBJ1-1	.	.
TGTGCCAGTAGTATTGGCCCGAATTCACCCCTCCACTTT	CASSIGPNSPLHF	TRBV19	TRBJ1-6	.	.
TGTGCCAGCAGCTTAGATCAGGGGACGGAGTCCAAGCAGTACTTC	CASSLDQGTESKQYF	TRBV11-3	TRBJ2-7	.	.
TGTGCCAGCAGCTTAGAAGTGTCCTATAATTCACCCCTCCACTTT	CASSLEVSYNSPLHF	TRBV9	TRBJ1-6	.	.
TGTGCCACCAGCAGCAAGAGGACGGGGGGGCAAGAGACCCAGTACTTC	CATSSKRTGGQETQYF	TRBV15	TRBJ2-5	TRBD2	.
TGTGCCTGGAGAGAGGGGGAATTCAATGAGCAGTTCTTC	CAWREGEFNEQFF	TRBV30	TRBJ2-1	.	.
TGTGCCAGCAGCGCCACAGGGGATACCGGGGAGCTGTTTTTT	CASSATGDTGELFF	TRBV9	TRBJ2-2	TRBD1	.
TGCGCCAGCAGCCAAGCCGGGACAGAGTATGGCTACACCTTC	CASSQAGTEYGYTF	TRBV4-1	TRBJ1-2	TRBD1	once
TGCGCCAGCAGCTTAGAGCTAGCGGGGACTCGGTGGCAGCAGTACTTC	CASSLELAGTRWQQYF	TRBV5-1	TRBJ2-7	TRBD2	once
TGTGCCAGCAGCCTACAGAGAGAAGGGGCCTATGGCTACACCTTC	CASSLQREGAYGYTF	TRBV6-1	TRBJ1-2	.	.
TGCGCCAGCAGCCAAGATTTGAACAGGGGGTTTGAAAAACTGTTTTTT	CASSQDLNRGFEKLFF	TRBV4-3	TRBJ1-4	TRBD1	.
TGTGCCAGTAGTATAGACAGGGACTACTATGGCTACACCTTC	CASSIDRDYYGYTF	TRBV19	TRBJ1-2	.	.
TGTGCCAGCTCACCAAGTGCAGGGGGCGAAATCAGTGAGCAGTTCTTC	CASSPSAGGEISEQFF	TRBV18	TRBJ2-1	TRBD1	.
TGTGCCAGCAGCCAAGGGTCCTACGAGCAGTACTTC	CASSQGSYEQYF	TRBV4-2	TRBJ2-7	.	.
TGCGCCAGCAGCTTGGACAGGGGCGCCTATGGCTACACCTTC	CASSLDRGAYGYTF	TRBV5-1	TRBJ1-2	TRBD1	.
TGTGCCAGTAGTAGCTACGTTCCGGATACGCAGTATTTT	CASSSYVPDTQYF	TRBV19	TRBJ2-3	.	.
TGCGCCAGCAGCCACGGGGGAAGGGTTGACGGAGCTGGAAACACCATATATTTT	CASSHGGRVDGAGNTIYF	TRBV4-1	TRBJ1-3	.	.
TGTGCCAGCAGCGTTGGGCTAGCGGGGGAGTACGAGCAGTACTTC	CASSVGLAGEYEQYF	TRBV9	TRBJ2-7	TRBD2	few
TGCGCCAGCAGTGAGGGACAGGCCTTATTCTATGGCTACACCTTC	CASSEGQALFYGYTF	TRBV10-1	TRBJ1-2	TRBD1	.
TGTGCCTGGAGTGTATCAGGGGACCCGAATATTTCACCCCTCCACTTT	CAWSVSGDPNISPLHF	TRBV30	TRBJ1-6	.	.
TGTGCCAGCAGCTTAGAGAACGGCTATGGCTACACCTTC	CASSLENGYGYTF	TRBV7-8	TRBJ1-2	.	.
TGCGCCAGCAGCTTGGACCTAGCGGGAGAGACCCAGTACTTC	CASSLDLAGETQYF	TRBV5-1	TRBJ2-5	TRBD2	.
TGCAGCGGAGGACGGAGTAACTATGGCTACACCTTC	CSGGRSNYGYTF	TRBV29-1	TRBJ1-2	.	.
TGTGCCAGCACCTACTGGGTAGCGGGGGGGCTTGGCACAGATACGCAGTATTTT	CASTYWVAGGLGTDTQYF	TRBV2	TRBJ2-3	TRBD2	.
TGTGCCAGCAGCCAAGATAATCGGGGACAGGGGGTGTCGGGCTACACCTTC	CASSQDNRGQGVSGYTF	TRBV4-2	TRBJ1-2	TRBD1	.
TGCGCCAGCAGTGGTCCTCGCGGAAACACCATATATTTT	CASSGPRGNTIYF	TRBV10-1	TRBJ1-3	.	.
TGTGCCAGCAGCAAAGTAGCCCCAGCACAAGAGACCCAGTACTTC	CASSKVAPAQETQYF	TRBV7-6	TRBJ2-5	.	.
TGTGCCAGCAGCCCGCGGGACCGCCAAGAGACCCAGTACTTC	CASSPRDRQETQYF	TRBV5-4	TRBJ2-5	.	.
TGTGCCAGCAGCTTAATAGCAGGAGAAGGCTACACCTTC	CASSLIAGEGYTF	TRBV7-3	TRBJ1-2	.	.
TGTGCCAGCAGCTCGGACAGGGCTGAAAAACTGTTTTTT	CASSSDRAEKLFF	TRBV7-2	TRBJ1-4	TRBD1	.
TGTGCCAGCAGTCGAGAACTCGACCTACCCCCCTATGGCTACACCTTC	CASSRELDLPPYGYTF	TRBV6-6	TRBJ1-2	.	.
TGTGCCAGCAGTTTTCAAGAGACCCAGTACTTC	CASSFQETQYF	TRBV6-6	TRBJ2-5	.	.
TGTGCCAGCACAAAAAATCAAGCAGTTTTACCAGAGACCCAGTACTTC	CASTKNQAVLPETQYF	TRBV2	TRBJ2-5	.	.
TGCGCCAGCAGATTTCAGGGGGGGATGAACACTGAAGCTTTCTTT	CASRFQGGMNTEAFF	TRBV5-1	TRBJ1-1	TRBD1	few
TGCGCCAGCAGCTTGGGGACTAGCGGGGGGGCCCATGAGCAGTTCTTC	CASSLGTSGGAHEQFF	TRBV5-1	TRBJ2-1	TRBD2	.
TGTGCCAGCTCATCCACAGGGGTTACTGAAGCTTTCTTT	CASSSTGVTEAFF	TRBV18	TRBJ1-1	TRBD1	.
TGTGCCAGCAGGAGACATAAGAACACTGAAGCTTTCTTT	CASRRHKNTEAFF	TRBV6-6	TRBJ1-1	.	.
TGTGCCAGCAGCTTAGGAATTACGTACGAGCAGTACTTC	CASSLGITYEQYF	TRBV5-6	TRBJ2-7	.	.
TGTGCCAGCTCACCAGAGGGGCGGAACACTGAAGCTTTCTTT	CASSPEGRNTEAFF	TRBV18	TRBJ1-1	.	.
TGTGCCAGCAGTTCGCGACTTTTCACAGATACGCAGTATTTT	CASSSRLFTDTQYF	TRBV6-5	TRBJ2-3	.	.
TGTGCCAGCAGTTCGCCGGGACAGGGGTTAGATACGCAGTATTTT	CASSSPGQGLDTQYF	TRBV7-9	TRBJ2-3	TRBD1	.
TGTGCCAGCAGTGGGGTGTGGGGGGCGATGAGCTCTGGAAACACCATATATTTT	CASSGVWGAMSSGNTIYF	TRBV25-1	TRBJ1-3	.	once
TGCAGCGTTGGACAGGGTAGCAATCAGCCCCAGCATTTT	CSVGQGSNQPQHF	TRBV29-1	TRBJ1-5	TRBD1	.
TGTGCCAGCGGACAGGGGAACCAGCCCCAGCATTTT	CASGQGNQPQHF	TRBV2	TRBJ1-5	TRBD1	.
TGTGCCAGCAGCCCAACGCAGCCGACTGAAGCTTTCTTT	CASSPTQPTEAFF	TRBV14	TRBJ1-1	.	.